The 26 T cell receptor beta chains presented below share a single source sample, sequenced in a study of blood T cell repertoires in COVID-19. Method: immunoSEQ multiplex PCR; TCRdb's copy keeps in-frame clones and lacks some. The table has over 55,000 clones, approximately 91% seen once. The sample taken for sequencing was peripheral blood. Receptors were obtained from a man aged 60-69 years with acute or convalescent COVID-19.

The genes are TRBV11-3 and TRBJ1-1; 12 positions agree with TRBD1. V dropped 5 bases and J dropped 3; count of bases not matched to a gene: 1. The germline V gene encodes CDR1 SGHNT and CDR2 YENEEA. This CDR3 has 14 residues. This CDR3 is CASSRDRGHTEAFF. The CDR3 DNA is TGTGCCAGCAGCCGGGACAGGGGGCACACTGAAGCTTTCTTT.

As concerns this clone: The sample holds other DNA sequences that translate to the same CDR3. The CDR3 DNA is TGTGCCACCAGTGCCCCGGGGGGCACTGAAGCTTTCTTT. It specifies CATSAPGGTEAFF. V gene TRBV24-1 combines with J gene TRBJ1-1, with D possibly being TRBD1 (5 bases). V was shortened by 5 bases and J by 4 bases, with 10 bases between the two germline ends. Germline values: CDR1 KGHDR, CDR2 SFDVKD. There are 13 residues in the CDR3.

The genes are TRBV29-1 and TRBJ2-6; D perhaps matches TRBD1 (6 bases). V was shortened by 7 bases and J by 1 base, with 8 bases between the two germline ends. The germline CDR1 and CDR2 sequences are SQVTM and ANQGSEA. The CDR3 sequence is 13 residues long. The CDR3 bases are TGCAGCGGACAGGAGTCTGGGGCCAACGTCCTGACTTTC. This encodes CSGQESGANVLTF.

This clone is a singleton in its sample. The chain carries TRBV7-3 and TRBJ1-2, with D tentatively TRBD1 (6 bases). Germline CDR1 is SGHTA and CDR2 is FQGTGA. The V end was cut by 2 bases, the J end by 3 bases, with 13 bases between. There are 15 residues in the CDR3. The CDR3 coding sequence is TGTGCCAGCAGCTTATTTGGCAGGGGCGACTATGGCTACACCTTC. Its translation: CASSLFGRGDYGYTF. Variable domain in full (rest from reference TRBV7-3 and TRBJ1-2): GAGVSQTPSNKVTEKGKYVELRCDPISGHTALYWYRQSLGQGPEFLIYFQGTGAADDSGLPNDRFFAVRPEGSVSTLKIQRTERGDSAVYLCASSLFGRGDYGYTFGSGTRLTVV.

V gene TRBV12-3 or TRBV12-4 combines with J gene TRBJ2-3, with no clear D. Trimming shortened V by 2 bases and J by 8 bases, and 5 bases separated the two germline ends. The CDR3 extends over 11 amino acids. The CDR3, as DNA: TGTGCCAGCAGTTTAACGGGTACGCAGTATTTT. This translates into CASSLTGTQYF.

This clone was observed a handful of times. The chain uses TRBV19 and TRBJ2-7; D gene ambiguous. The CDR3 spans 14 residues. Deletions cut 5 bases from V and 0 bases from J, with 11 bases between. Germline V gene data show CDR1 as LNHDA and CDR2 as SQIVND (reference sequence). The CDR3 DNA follows: TGTGCCAGTAGTTCACAGCCCGCCTCCTACGAGCAGTACTTC. This translates into CASSSQPASYEQYF.

The chain joins TRBV4-3 to TRBJ2-5; 7 nucleotides agree with TRBD2. V trimming: 1 base; J trimming: 5 bases; junction bases outside the gene matches: 10. The CDR3 is 16 amino acids. Germline lookup yields CDR1 LGHNA and CDR2 YSLEER. The CDR3 protein is CASSQGEGPIIETQYF. In nucleotides, the CDR3 is TGCGCCAGCAGCCAAGGGGAGGGGCCGATCATCGAGACCCAGTACTTC.

This clone counts as medium-sized. The sample contains more than one DNA sequence encoding this CDR3. The chain employs TRBV10-2 and TRBJ2-7, with 8 bases fitting TRBD1. The CDR3 length is 14 residues. The V gene end was trimmed by 3 bases and the J gene end by 4 bases; junction bases not matched to a gene: 5. Germline V gives CDR1 WSHSY, CDR2 SAAADI. CDR3 sequence reads: CASSDSGQGYEQYF. CDR3 coding DNA: TGCGCCAGCAGTGATTCAGGACAGGGATACGAGCAGTACTTC.

V is TRBV30 and J is TRBJ1-6; the D is unclear. The ends were cut back, 1 base at V and 2 bases at J, with 12 bases in the middle. Germline V gene sequence: CDR1 GTSNPN, CDR2 SVGIG (reference sequence). The CDR3 length is 16 residues. Here the CDR3 DNA reads TGTGCCTGGAGTGACTCAGGCATCGCCTATAATTCACCCCTCCACTTT. It is translated as CAWSDSGIAYNSPLHF. The variable domain in full, with the rest retrieved from reference TRBV30 and TRBJ1-6, is SQTIHQWPATLVQPVGSPLSLECTVEGTSNPNLYWYRQAAGRGLQLLFYSVGIGQISSEVPQNLSASRPQDRQFILSSKKLLLSDSGFYLCAWSDSGIAYNSPLHFGNGTRLTVT.

The rearrangement links TRBV9 to TRBJ2-7; TRBD1 aligns across 7 bases. V dropped 4 bases and J dropped 2; count of bases not matched to a gene: 9. Germline CDR1 SGDLS, CDR2 YYNGEE. The CDR3 is made up of 15 amino acids. The DNA for the CDR3 is TGTGCCAGCAGCCTTCAAGACAGGGCTACCTACGAGCAGTACTTC. It encodes CASSLQDRATYEQYF.

This clone was seen a single time. The chain has TRBV24-1 and TRBJ1-5; the D is unclear. Trimming pared 6 bases from V and 2 bases from J, leaving 7 bases between. The CDR3 extends over 13 amino acids. Germline assignment: CDR1 KGHDR and CDR2 SFDVKD. The CDR3 coding sequence is TGTGCCACCAGTTCCACGGGCAATCAGCCCCAGCATTTT. Encoded protein: CATSSTGNQPQHF.

Comments on this clone: Relative to the germline gene, one junction end is altered; a read error may explain this. This chain links TRBV6-2 or TRBV6-3 with TRBJ2-1; the D is unclear. The CDR3 sequence is 16 residues long. CDR1 is MNHEY and CDR2 is SVGEGT in the germline V gene. The CDR3 spells CASSYSLHRAYNEQFF. DNA of the CDR3: TGTGCCAGCAGCTACTCCCTTCATAGAGCCTACAATGAGCAGTTCTTC.

This clone showed up just a few times. The chain carries TRBV6-2 or TRBV6-3 and TRBJ2-7, with D perhaps TRBD2 (5 bases). Germline values: CDR1 MNHEY, CDR2 SVGEGT. This CDR3 contains 14 residues. V gave up 2 bases and J gave up 3 bases, with 11 bases separating them. DNA of the CDR3: TGTGCCAGCAGTTACCCTCGGGGTAGCTACGAGCAGTACTTC. Translation: CASSYPRGSYEQYF.

Only one count was recorded for this clone. This sequence joins TRBV16 and TRBJ1-1, with D possibly TRBD1 on 5 matching bases. The CDR3 spans 15 residues. CDR1 and CDR2 (germline): KGHSY, FQNENV. Trimming pared 0 bases from V and 5 bases from J, leaving 13 bases between. The CDR3 loop is CASSQSRAGLTEAFF. The CDR3 DNA sequence: TGTGCCAGCAGCCAATCAAGGGCAGGGTTGACTGAAGCTTTCTTT.

The gene calls are TRBV9 and TRBJ2-7, with D possibly matching TRBD2 (5 bases). V lost 4 bases to trimming and J lost 3 bases, with 17 bases between them. Germline V gives CDR1 SGDLS, CDR2 YYNGEE. There are 15 residues in the CDR3. The CDR3 DNA reads as TGTGCCAGCAGCCCCAGTCCCCTAGCCCTCTACGAGCAGTACTTC. Amino acid sequence: CASSPSPLALYEQYF. The entire variable domain, with the rest obtained from reference TRBV9 and TRBJ2-7, is as follows: DSGVTQTPKHLITATGQRVTLRCSPRSGDLSVYWYQQSLDQGLQFLIQYYNGEERAKGNILERFSAQQFPDLHSELNLSSLELGDSALYFCASSPSPLALYEQYFGPGTRLTVT.

This clone was seen just once. The J gene is TRBJ1-5, the V gene TRBV19, with 10 bases identical to TRBD1. Germline CDR1 is LNHDA and CDR2 is SQIVND (reference sequence). V lost 7 bases and J lost 0; bases outside the gene matches: 12. The CDR3 covers 18 residues. In DNA form, the CDR3 reads TGTGCCAGTACCCGGGGACAGGGGAAGGCGGGTAGCAATCAGCCCCAGCATTTT. Residues: CASTRGQGKAGSNQPQHF.

The chain combines TRBV7-2 with TRBJ1-4, with 9 bases matching TRBD1. The CDR3 has 12 residues. From germline, CDR1 is SGHTA and CDR2 FQGNSA. Trimming cost V 5 bases and J 14 bases; bases outside gene matches: 6. This CDR3 is CASSPSTGGLFF. The CDR3 nucleotides read TGTGCCAGCAGCCCCTCGACAGGGGGTCTGTTTTTT.

The rearrangement joins TRBV10-3 to TRBJ2-1; 13 nucleotides agree with TRBD2. CDR1 is ENHRY and CDR2 is SYGVKD in the germline V gene. The CDR3 spans 16 residues. The ends lost 10 bases at V and 0 bases at J; junction bases unmatched: 6. CDR3 amino acids: CASHGTSGTSYNEQFF. As DNA, the CDR3 is TGTGCCAGCCACGGGACTAGCGGGACCTCCTACAATGAGCAGTTCTTC.

The V call is TRBV7-3, the J call TRBJ2-1, with a weak D call TRBD1 (6 bases). The germline CDR1 and CDR2 sequences are SGHTA and FQGTGA. This CDR3 is built from 16 residues. V dropped 2 bases and J dropped 5 bases, with 16 bases sitting between them. CDR3 sequence: CASSLWGTSTNNEQFF. As DNA, the CDR3 is TGTGCCAGCAGCTTATGGGGGACATCTACAAACAATGAGCAGTTCTTC.

V and J are TRBV10-2 and TRBJ2-7, with 9 bases lining up with TRBD2. Trimming took 2 bases from V and 3 from J; bases not matched to a gene: 11. This CDR3 has 17 amino acids. CDR1 and CDR2 (germline): WSHSY, SAAADI. CDR3: CASSEPGVAGEVYEQYF. Here the CDR3 DNA reads TGCGCCAGCAGTGAGCCCGGGGTAGCGGGAGAGGTCTACGAGCAGTACTTC.

This clone was seen once. This rearrangement joins TRBV28 to TRBJ1-2, with unresolved D. Trimming stripped 7 bases from V and 2 bases from J, with 8 bases between. CDR1 is MDHEN, CDR2 SYDVKM, per germline. This CDR3 is 12 amino acids long. CDR3 DNA: TGTGCCAGCATGAGGGAGAACTATGGCTACACCTTC. This codes for CASMRENYGYTF.

J is TRBJ2-7 and V is TRBV6-2 or TRBV6-3, with D perhaps matching TRBD1 (6 bases). V was trimmed by 6 bases and J by 3 bases, leaving 18 bases between them. The CDR3 sequence is 15 residues long. The germline CDR1 and CDR2 sequences are MNHEY and SVGEGT. For the CDR3, the DNA is TGTGCCAGCAGGCCTTCATTGACAGGTAGCTACGAGCAGTACTTC. As protein: CASRPSLTGSYEQYF.

CDR3 protein: CASSVAWESTGELFF. Written as DNA, the CDR3 is TGTGCCAGCAGCGTAGCTTGGGAGAGCACCGGGGAGCTGTTTTTT. The chain is built from TRBV9 and TRBJ2-2, with TRBD2 as a possible D gene (5 bases). V was trimmed by 0 bases and J by 4 bases, leaving 10 bases between them. This CDR3 has 15 residues. CDR1 is SGDLS and CDR2 is YYNGEE in the germline V gene.

This clone occurred once. The DNA of the CDR3 is TGTGCCAGCAGACAAGCCCGAGGGAGAAACACTGAAGCTTTCTTT. This sequence encodes CASRQARGRNTEAFF. V and J are TRBV2 and TRBJ1-1; no clear D. The germline V gene has CDR1 SNHLY and CDR2 FYNNEI. Trimming pared 6 bases from V and 2 bases from J, leaving 16 bases between. The CDR3 loop spans 15 amino acids.

The gene calls are TRBV25-1 and TRBJ1-2, with D uncertain. With 2 bases removed from V and 1 base from J, the gap between germline ends came to 5 bases. The CDR3 sequence is 13 residues long. The germline V gene encodes CDR1 MGHDK and CDR2 SYGVNS. This chain's CDR3 is CASSELYNYGYTF. The CDR3 nucleotides read TGTGCCAGCAGTGAACTTTATAACTATGGCTACACCTTC.

This clone was detected only once. This sequence joins TRBV24-1 and TRBJ1-2; 7 bases fit TRBD1. CDR3 size: 13 residues. Trimming removed 3 bases from V and 4 bases from J; junction bases left unmatched: 1. Germline V lookup: CDR1 KGHDR, CDR2 SFDVKD. The CDR3 region has the DNA TGTGCCACCAGTGATCCAGGGGGCTATGGCTACACCTTC. Translating it yields CATSDPGGYGYTF.